This T cell receptor beta chain was documented in a study of T cell repertoires in cytomegalovirus infection (dated by TCRdb to between 2018 and 2021). Turning to the overall study: Recently identified HLA-C-restricted CMV epitopes, whose presentation resists viral immunomodulation, were targeted by peptide stimulations together with well-studied HLA-B-restricted epitopes. Donor HLA type was relevant to the analysis, as public TCR beta signatures indicated carriage of CMV infection together with the matching HLA type. Study-wide findings and limitations: The ex vivo response was dominated by HLA-C-restricted CMV-specific TCR beta clonotypes, and the single most frequent clonotype in two of eight donors was supplied by these HLA-C-restricted clonotypes. Carriers of CMV infection plus the relevant HLA type were discriminated by the cumulative frequency of public TCR beta family members in the study cohort and in an independent roughly 350-donor cohort.

This clonotype was detected only a few times. This clone's antigen is unknown. Per-base quality was not reported, and no clone a single base away is much larger than it. The listed sequencing device is Illumina HiSeq 1500. TCRdb ran its own pipeline on the public reads, namely fastp trimming at Q25 and MiXCR clone calling, and kept in-frame beta chains. Each entry is one CDR3 protein sequence, shown with its most common DNA and genes. For this sample there are some 900,000 distinct CDR3 sequences; less than 35% appear just once. Of the sample, roughly an eighth falls within the top ten clones. In light of the paper, this sample's treatment or condition label describes: in vitro stimulation with specific CMV peptide epitopes to enrich CMV-specific T cells. CDR1 DFQATT and CDR2 SNEGSKA are derived from the germline V gene (reference sequence). The junction shows trimming of 1 base on V and 4 bases on J, plus 10 bases between the germline ends. There are 13 amino acids in the CDR3, from cysteine to phenylalanine inclusive. CDR3 DNA only is kept here, 39 bases in frame from base 1.

Sample: cultured CD8+ T cells from PBMCs, taken from culture after CMV antigen stimulation. The rearranged chain carries TRBV20-1 and TRBJ1-1; no D gene call is confident. This receptor was obtained from a human donor in good health (CMV status not recorded). Some clones in this sample may be carry-over from other donors' samples. The CDR3 reads as follows: CSARGDSGTEAFF. The nucleotide sequence reads as follows: TGCAGTGCTAGAGGAGATTCCGGCACTGAAGCTTTCTTT.